This T cell receptor beta chain was sequenced for a study of response to subunit inactivated influenza vaccine (dated 2018 in TCRdb). Study-wide context: Deep quantitative profiling of the T cell receptor repertoire was used in the study to follow responses to a trivalent subunit inactivated influenza vaccine.

Here is what the overall study found, with its caveats: The authors proposed that each seasonal influenza vaccination may bring in only a limited number of new T cells.

Libraries came from RT-PCR. Sequencing was carried out with an Illumina HiSeq 2500. The public reads were quality trimmed at Q25 with fastp and then assembled into clones with MiXCR by TCRdb, keeping productive beta chains. Rows with one shared CDR3 protein collapse into an entry with the most common genes and DNA. For this sample there are 550,000 to 650,000 distinct CDR3 sequences; 10% to 15% appear just once. Roughly 10% of the sample is held by the ten biggest clonotypes. For this clonotype: Its antigen remains unidentified. No quality values exist for individual bases; no much larger clone is one base distant.

The sequence derives from a man over 45 who received an inactivated influenza vaccine. Donor details come from another sample of the same person, matched by shared clones. Here the sequenced sample was PBMCs from blood, taken on the day of vaccination.

For the CDR3, the sequence is CASIPVGHGLLSPKSYEQYF. The DNA sequence is given as TGTGCCAGCATCCCCGTAGGCCACGGCCTCCTCTCTCCCAAGTCCTACGAGCAGTACTTC. Recombination connected TRBV28 to TRBJ2-7; no D gene call is confident. Including cysteine and phenylalanine, the CDR3 has 20 amino acids. Just CDR3 DNA is preserved here, 60 bases in frame from base 1. CDR1 MDHEN and CDR2 SYDVKM were looked up in the germline V gene. V was cut back by 7 bases and J by 1 base, leaving a gap of 32 bases between them.